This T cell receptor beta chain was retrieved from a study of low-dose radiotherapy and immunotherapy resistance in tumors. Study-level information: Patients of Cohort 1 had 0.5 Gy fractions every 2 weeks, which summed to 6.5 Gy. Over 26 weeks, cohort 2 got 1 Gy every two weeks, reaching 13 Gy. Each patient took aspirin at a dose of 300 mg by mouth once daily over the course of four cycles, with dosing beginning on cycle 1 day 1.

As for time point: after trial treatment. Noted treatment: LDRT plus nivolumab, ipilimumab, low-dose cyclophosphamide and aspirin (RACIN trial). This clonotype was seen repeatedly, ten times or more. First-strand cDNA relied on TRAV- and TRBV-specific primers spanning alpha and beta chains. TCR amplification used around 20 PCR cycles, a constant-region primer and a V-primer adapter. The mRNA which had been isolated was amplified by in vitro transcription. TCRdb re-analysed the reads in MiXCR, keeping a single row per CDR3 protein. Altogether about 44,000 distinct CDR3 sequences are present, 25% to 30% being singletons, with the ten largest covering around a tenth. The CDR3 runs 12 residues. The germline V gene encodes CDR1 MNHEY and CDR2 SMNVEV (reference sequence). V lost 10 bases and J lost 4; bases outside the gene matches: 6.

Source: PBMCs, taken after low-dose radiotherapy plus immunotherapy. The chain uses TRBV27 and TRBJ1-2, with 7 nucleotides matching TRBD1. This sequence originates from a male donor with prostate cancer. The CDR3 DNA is TGTGCCAACGTATCAGGGGGCTATGGCTACACCTTC. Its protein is CANVSGGYGYTF.